This TCR beta chain was identified in a study of beta chain features in type 1 diabetes. The CDR3 is made up of 10 amino acids. Trimming took 7 bases from V and 12 from J, leaving 13 bases between them. Per germline, CDR1 SQVTM and CDR2 ANQGSEA. This clone came up a few times. Since all of the isolated RNA was reverse transcribed, expressed TCRB transcripts were what got sequenced. Sequencing used immunoSEQ multiplex PCR; TCRdb keeps in-frame clones, though not all of them. The sample has hundreds of thousands of clones, roughly 30% seen once. This receptor was identified in a young man in good health. The chain has TRBV29-1 and TRBJ2-1; tentative D call: TRBD2 (5 bases). Sequenced sample: naive CD4+ T cells from blood. CDR3 coding DNA: TGCAGCGCCTTTACTAGTCGGCAGTTCTTC. Translation: CSAFTSRQFF.